These T cell receptor beta chains were read from a single sample in a study of patients and donors after allogeneic stem cell transplantation. TCRdb re-derived calls from the RT-PCR reads in MiXCR, one entry per CDR3 protein. Among 920,000 or so distinct CDR3 sequences listed, more than 15% were seen once. Sequenced sample: blood, either unsorted or a sorted T cell fraction (not recorded which). Receptor source: a human donor who was either an allogeneic HSCT recipient or a stem cell or donor lymphocyte infusion donor (not recorded which). It is not recorded whose cells these are; they may come from a transplant donor. Each CDR3 is given with its conserved first and last residue. D genes are given only for firm matches. The listing skips clone size in some rows; elsewhere it reads once, few, many or a size class.

d_call j_call clone_size v_call cdr3_nt cdr3_aa
- TRBJ1-1 - TRBV13 TGTGCCAGCAGCTTAAATGCACTGAACACTGAAGCTTTCTTT CASSLNALNTEAFF
- TRBJ1-1 few TRBV12-3/TRBV12-4 TGTGCCAGCAGTTTTTGGGGAGGTGATCCTGAAGCTTTCTTT CASSFWGGDPEAFF
TRBD1 TRBJ1-2 - TRBV29-1 TGCAGCGTGGGACAGTTGGAAGGCTACACCTTC CSVGQLEGYTF
TRBD2 TRBJ2-1 few TRBV6-1 TGTGCCAGCACCCTACGCTCGACTAGCGGACTTCGGAATGAGCAGTTCTTC CASTLRSTSGLRNEQFF
TRBD1 TRBJ2-5 few TRBV20-1 TGCAGTGCTAGAGCGCGGACAGGGGGCACTGGGACCCAGTACTTC CSARARTGGTGTQYF
- TRBJ2-7 - TRBV4-1 TGCGCCAGCAGCCAAGATTTTCAGGGTTGGGGGGAGCAGTACTTC CASSQDFQGWGEQYF
TRBD2 TRBJ2-7 few TRBV20-1 TGCAGTGCTCCGCCTGCGGGCGGGGGAACCTACGAGCAGTACTTC CSAPPAGGGTYEQYF
- TRBJ1-1 few TRBV20-1 TGCAGTGCCCCGGCTAGCACTGAAGCTTTCTTT CSAPASTEAFF
- TRBJ2-2 - TRBV7-6 TGTGCCAGCAGTCGAGAGGGGATAGTAGCCGGGGAGCTGTTTTTT CASSREGIVAGELFF
TRBD2 TRBJ2-2 - TRBV28 TGTGCCACGGGGGGGGGTGGCACCGGGGAGCTGTTTTTT CATGGGGTGELFF
- TRBJ2-1 - TRBV7-9 TGTGCCAGCAGCCCCCTCTCCGGGAGTGATGAGCAGTTCTTC CASSPLSGSDEQFF
TRBD1 TRBJ1-1 - TRBV2 TGTGCCAGCACCCTGACAGGGATGAACACTGAAGCTTTCTTT CASTLTGMNTEAFF
TRBD1 TRBJ1-4 many TRBV27 TGTGCCAGCAGTTTAAAGGACAGGGAGGTCGAAAAACTGTTTTTT CASSLKDREVEKLFF
- TRBJ2-2 - TRBV7-9 TGTGCCAGCAGCTTATATGCTACGAACACCGGGGAGCTGTTTTTT CASSLYATNTGELFF
TRBD1 TRBJ1-5 few TRBV12-3/TRBV12-4 TGTGCCAGCAGTTTAGGGGGGACAGGGGGTAGCAATCAGCCCCAGCATTTT CASSLGGTGGSNQPQHF
- TRBJ2-1 few TRBV21-1 TGTGCCAGCAGCAAAGGGATTTCAGGGATCGGCAATGAGCAGTTCTTC CASSKGISGIGNEQFF
- TRBJ2-3 few TRBV7-3 TGTGCCAGCAGCTTAGCAGGGGCTGGCCAAGATACGCAGTATTTT CASSLAGAGQDTQYF
- TRBJ2-2 - TRBV7-7 TGTGCTAGCAGCTTAGTCAGTTCTATGGGGGAGCTGTTTTTT CASSLVSSMGELFF
- TRBJ1-2 - TRBV30 TGTGCCTGGATGGCGCATTCCCTCTATGGCTACACCTTC CAWMAHSLYGYTF
- TRBJ2-6 few TRBV4-1 TGCGCCAGCAAGTGGAGCTCTGGGGCCAACGTCCTGACTTTC CASKWSSGANVLTF
- TRBJ2-5 few TRBV12-3/TRBV12-4 TGTGCCAGCAGTTTTTTGAGGGGAGAGACCCAGTACTTC CASSFLRGETQYF
TRBD1 TRBJ1-6 few TRBV27 TGTGCCAGCAGTTTAGGGACAGGTTTTTCACCCCTCCACTTT CASSLGTGFSPLHF
- TRBJ2-5 - TRBV24-1 TGTGCCACCAGTGATTTGGAAGGGATGGAGACCCAGTACTTC CATSDLEGMETQYF
TRBD1 TRBJ1-1 few TRBV20-1 TGCAGTGCTAGAACCACAGGGGAAGTTGAAGCTTTCTTT CSARTTGEVEAFF
- TRBJ2-2 - TRBV3-1 TGTGCCAGCAGCCCCCCGACGGTCAACGCCGGGGAGCTGTTTTTT CASSPPTVNAGELFF
- TRBJ2-5 many TRBV6-5 TGTGCCAGCAGTCGCAGGGGAGAGACCCAGTACTTC CASSRRGETQYF
- TRBJ1-1 few TRBV29-1 TGCAGCGTTGGCAGGGGTCAGACTGAAGCTTTCTTT CSVGRGQTEAFF
TRBD1 TRBJ2-5 - TRBV30 TGTGCCTGGGGGAAGGGACAGGGTACGCAAGAGACCCAGTACTTC CAWGKGQGTQETQYF
- TRBJ2-3 - TRBV20-1 TGCAGTGCCATAGAGGGGACGGCGAAGACAGATACGCAGTATTTT CSAIEGTAKTDTQYF
TRBD2 TRBJ2-1 - TRBV9 TGTGCCAGCAGCGTAAGCGGGAGGTCCTCCTACAATGAGCAGTTCTTC CASSVSGRSSYNEQFF
- TRBJ2-5 few TRBV7-2 TGTGCCAGCAGGAGGACAGATCCAAGGGAGACCCAGTACTTC CASRRTDPRETQYF
TRBD2 TRBJ2-7 - TRBV9 TGTGCCAGCAGCGTAGGGGATCTAGCGGGGGGCGAGCAGTACTTC CASSVGDLAGGEQYF
- TRBJ2-1 few TRBV24-1 TGTGCCACCAGTGCCTTGGGCCAGGGAGAGCACAATGAGCAGTTCTTC CATSALGQGEHNEQFF